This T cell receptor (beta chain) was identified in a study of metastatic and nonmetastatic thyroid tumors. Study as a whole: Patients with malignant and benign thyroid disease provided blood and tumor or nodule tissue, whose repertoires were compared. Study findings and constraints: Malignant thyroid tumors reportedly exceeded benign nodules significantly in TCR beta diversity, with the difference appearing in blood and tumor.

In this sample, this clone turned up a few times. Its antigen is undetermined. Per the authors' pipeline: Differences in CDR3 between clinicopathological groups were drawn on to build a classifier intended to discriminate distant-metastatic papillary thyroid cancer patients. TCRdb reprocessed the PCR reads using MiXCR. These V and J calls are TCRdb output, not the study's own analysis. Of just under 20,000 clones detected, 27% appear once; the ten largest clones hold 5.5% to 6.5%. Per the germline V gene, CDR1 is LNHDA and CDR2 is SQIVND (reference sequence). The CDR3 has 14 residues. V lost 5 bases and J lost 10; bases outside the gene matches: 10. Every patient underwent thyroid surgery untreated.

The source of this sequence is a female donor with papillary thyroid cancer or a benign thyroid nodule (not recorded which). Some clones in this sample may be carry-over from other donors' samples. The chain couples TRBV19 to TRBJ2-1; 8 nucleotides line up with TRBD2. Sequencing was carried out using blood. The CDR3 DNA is TGTGCCAGTAGTTTCGTAGCGGGATCCGGGGAGCAGTTCTTC. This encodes CASSFVAGSGEQFF. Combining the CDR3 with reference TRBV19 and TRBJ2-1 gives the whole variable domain DGGITQSPKYLFRKEGQNVTLSCEQNLNHDAMYWYRQDPGQGLRLIYYSQIVNDFQKGDIAEGYSVSREKKESFPLTVTSAQKNPTAFYLCASSFVAGSGEQFFGPGTRLTVL.